One and the same sample provided the 12 T cell receptor beta chains below, sequenced in a study of Ad26.COV2.S vaccination and SARS-CoV-2 variants. Described treatment: 15 to 20 received Ad26.COV2.S at low or high dose, single or two shots; about 5 received placebo; per-sample allocation not given. Collection of samples fell on day 63 after the first vaccine or placebo injection. TCRdb keeps only in-frame clones here, not all; method: immunoSEQ multiplex PCR. The repertoire holds about 430,000 clones, with 75% to 95% as singletons. The sample here was peripheral blood, taken in a trial of Ad26.COV2.S vaccine versus placebo. These receptor sequences come from a person aged 18-65 years who received the Ad26.COV2.S COVID-19 vaccine or a placebo.

This clone was observed once. The chain links TRBV30 to TRBJ2-1; D is unresolved. The CDR3 totals 13 residues. V dropped 0 bases and J dropped 4 bases, with 7 bases sitting between them. The germline CDR1 and CDR2 sequences are GTSNPN and SVGIG (reference sequence). Here the CDR3 DNA reads TGTGCCTGGAGTGTAAAGGGTTACAATGAGCAGTTCTTC. Translating it yields CAWSVKGYNEQFF.

The chain has TRBV5-6 and TRBJ2-7; D is uncertain. The V and J ends lost 3 bases and 4 bases respectively, with 14 bases between them. The CDR3 loop spans 14 amino acids. Germline CDR1 is SGHDT and CDR2 is YYEEEE. As DNA, the CDR3 is TGTGCCAGCAGCTCCGGATCCCCGCCATACGAGCAGTACTTC. It is translated as CASSSGSPPYEQYF. The full variable domain, with the rest looked up from reference TRBV5-6 and TRBJ2-7, is DAGVTQSPTHLIKTRGQQVTLRCSPKSGHDTVSWYQQALGQGPQFIFQYYEEEERQRGNFPDRFSGHQFPNYSSELNVNALLLGDSALYLCASSSGSPPYEQYFGPGTRLTVT.

The chain links TRBV27 to TRBJ2-1; 9 bases map to TRBD2. Germline trimming cut 7 bases from V and 0 bases from J; bases unmatched to any gene: 10. Germline CDR1 and CDR2: MNHEY and SMNVEV (reference sequence). This CDR3 contains 17 residues. The CDR3 DNA reads as TGTGCCAGCATATCCTTGCGGGAGGGGCGCTCCTACAATGAGCAGTTCTTC. It specifies CASISLREGRSYNEQFF.

The rearrangement uses TRBV12-3 or TRBV12-4 and TRBJ2-7; D ambiguous. V was pared by 2 bases and J by 6 bases, with 8 bases between. The CDR3 contains 12 residues. The CDR3 is CASSLYAAEQYF. The CDR3 nucleotides read TGTGCCAGCAGTTTATACGCCGCCGAGCAGTACTTC.

The chain uses TRBV6-1 and TRBJ2-1, with a possible D match to TRBD2 (5 bases). The CDR3 is 15 residues long. V gave up 1 base and J gave up 5 bases, with 12 bases separating them. Germline V CDR1 and CDR2: MNHNS, SASEGT. As DNA, the CDR3 is TGTGCCAGCAGTGAAGGGACGGAGGTCCACAATGAGCAGTTCTTC. Amino acids: CASSEGTEVHNEQFF.

The chain recombines TRBV7-2 with TRBJ2-7; 8 bases agree with TRBD2. Trimming at V came to 2 bases and at J to 6 bases, leaving 12 bases not matched to a gene. The CDR3 loop spans 16 amino acids. Germline lookup yields CDR1 SGHTA and CDR2 FQGNSA. The CDR3 is CASSLISTGGPIEQYF. The CDR3 region has the DNA TGTGCCAGCAGCTTAATCTCGACGGGGGGGCCAATCGAGCAGTACTTC.

This chain links TRBV5-8 with TRBJ1-2, with D hard to call. V lost 2 bases, J lost 3 bases, and 8 bases lay in between. The CDR3 has 13 residues. From germline, CDR1 is SGHTS and CDR2 YDEGEE. The CDR3 sequence: CASSFSQDYGYTF. The CDR3 region has the DNA TGTGCCAGCAGCTTTAGTCAGGACTATGGCTACACCTTC.

V gene TRBV9 combines with J gene TRBJ2-5; possible D gene TRBD1, 6 bases. Trimming left V 0 bases short and J 4 bases short, with 10 bases between. The CDR3 contains 14 residues. Per the germline V gene, CDR1 is SGDLS and CDR2 is YYNGEE. The CDR3 loop is CASSVGRGRETQYF. The CDR3 DNA reads as TGTGCCAGCAGCGTAGGCAGGGGCAGAGAGACCCAGTACTTC.

The V call is TRBV28, the J call TRBJ2-5; the D gene is possibly TRBD1 (6 bases). The CDR3 covers 12 residues. Germline V gene sequence: CDR1 MDHEN, CDR2 SYDVKM. V was trimmed by 2 bases and J by 10 bases, leaving 11 bases between them. Written as DNA, the CDR3 is TGTGCCAGCAGTTTACGAGACAGGATCCAGTACTTC. Translated, it gives CASSLRDRIQYF.

The J gene is TRBJ1-1, the V gene TRBV18; D is perhaps TRBD1 (6 bases). V lost 2 bases, J lost 1 base, and 11 bases lay in between. This CDR3 is 15 amino acids long. Germline V gene sequence: CDR1 KGHSH, CDR2 LQKENI. CDR3 loop: CASSPGAGANTEAFF. CDR3 bases: TGTGCCAGCTCACCAGGGGCGGGGGCGAACACTGAAGCTTTCTTT.

This clone has a single count. This rearrangement joins TRBV28 to TRBJ2-3, with D possibly TRBD2 on 5 matching bases. The CDR3 has 11 residues. V lost 7 bases, J lost 5 bases, and 7 bases lay in between. Germline CDR1 is MDHEN and CDR2 is SYDVKM. CDR3 nucleotides: TGTGCCAGCATCGAGGGAGATACGCAGTATTTT. As protein: CASIEGDTQYF.

The V and J genes are TRBV4-3 and TRBJ2-7; 8 nucleotides line up with TRBD1. The J segment lost 0 bases and the V segment lost 0 bases, leaving 1 base of the junction unmatched. The germline gives CDR1 LGHNA, CDR2 YSLEER. The CDR3 length is 15 residues. CDR3 DNA sequence: TGCGCCAGCAGCCAAGATGGACAGGGCTCCTACGAGCAGTACTTC. It encodes CASSQDGQGSYEQYF.